Listed below are T cell receptor beta chains from one sample, sequenced in a study of cytomegalovirus exposure and HLA in healthy donors. Data came from immunoSEQ multiplex PCR; TCRdb stores just in-frame clones and leaves some out. This sample has 150,000 to 200,000 clones; approximately 82% occur once, and the top ten carry about 7.7%. The sequencing input was PBMCs. The receptors originated from a woman aged 40 to 50 in good health and CMV-seropositive. CDR3s include the opening cysteine and the closing phenylalanine or tryptophan. Fields, in order: J gene, clone size, V gene, D gene, CDR3 DNA, CDR3 protein. A D gene is named only where the DNA matches it firmly. Clone size is shown for a subset of rows, as once, few, many or a class of expanded clone.

TRBJ2-3,few,TRBV29-1,NA,TGCAGCGTTGAAGCAATTCAGACAGATACGCAGTATTTT,CSVEAIQTDTQYF
TRBJ2-3,few,TRBV10-3,TRBD2,TGTGCCATCAGTGAGTGGCGACTAGCGGGAGATGATACGCAGTATTTT,CAISEWRLAGDDTQYF
TRBJ2-1,NA,TRBV6-4,TRBD2,TGTGCCAGCAGTAGTTTTAGCGGGGGAAACAATGAGCAGTTCTTC,CASSSFSGGNNEQFF
TRBJ2-2,NA,TRBV5-1,NA,TGCGCCAGCAGCTTGGACGGAGCTACTTACGGGGAGCTGTTTTTT,CASSLDGATYGELFF
TRBJ1-6,NA,TRBV30,TRBD1,TGTGCCTGGAGTTCCGGGACAGATAATTCACCCCTCCACTTT,CAWSSGTDNSPLHF
TRBJ2-5,NA,TRBV10-1,NA,TGCGCCAGCAGCAGAGACCTAGAAGAGACCCAGTACTTC,CASSRDLEETQYF
TRBJ2-7,NA,TRBV7-8,NA,TGTGCCAGCAGCTTAAGTCCACCGACAGCCCGTACGGAGCAGTACTTC,CASSLSPPTARTEQYF
TRBJ2-1,NA,TRBV7-8,NA,TGTGCCAGCAGCTTTTCCAACAACCGCTACAATGAGCAGTTCTTC,CASSFSNNRYNEQFF
TRBJ2-3,NA,TRBV30,TRBD2,TGTGCCTGGAGTGTAGGCGGGAGTACAGATACGCGGTATTTT,CAWSVGGSTDTRYF
TRBJ2-1,NA,TRBV30,NA,TGTGCCGGACGGGCCCGACTAAATTCCTACAATGAGCAGTTCTTC,CAGRARLNSYNEQFF
TRBJ2-7,once,TRBV9,NA,TGTGCCAGCAGCCCAGGGGTTAACTACGAGCAGTACTTC,CASSPGVNYEQYF
TRBJ1-2,once,TRBV6-1,TRBD1,TGTGCCAGCAGCCGACAGGGGATAAGGGCCTATGGCTACACCTTC,CASSRQGIRAYGYTF
TRBJ1-1,NA,TRBV5-4,TRBD1,TGTGCCAGCAGCGGACAGGGTCGGGGAAACACTGAAGCTTTCTTT,CASSGQGRGNTEAFF
TRBJ2-1,NA,TRBV9,NA,TGTGCCAGCAGCGTTTCGCGGGAAAGCTCCTACAATGAGCAGTTCTTC,CASSVSRESSYNEQFF
TRBJ2-7,NA,TRBV29-1,NA,TGCAGCGCAAGCTGGGCAGGGGCCCCCTACGAGCAGTACTTC,CSASWAGAPYEQYF
TRBJ1-1,NA,TRBV19,NA,TGTGCCAGCCGGGACTCTAGGAACTATATGAACACTGAAGCTTTCTTT,CASRDSRNYMNTEAFF
TRBJ1-5,NA,TRBV5-5,TRBD1,TGTGCCAGCAGCATCGGGACAGTTAGCAATCAGCCCCAGCATTTT,CASSIGTVSNQPQHF
TRBJ1-4,NA,TRBV18,NA,TGTGCCAGCTCACCTAGAGATCTTGGTCTTACTAATGAAAAACTGTTTTTT,CASSPRDLGLTNEKLFF
TRBJ2-5,once,TRBV7-9,TRBD1,TGTGCCAGCAGCTTAGACAGGGGGCTTGAGACCCAGTACTTC,CASSLDRGLETQYF
TRBJ2-1,NA,TRBV6-1,NA,TGTGCCAGCTTGAGCCGTGGCTCCTACAATGAGCAGTTCTTC,CASLSRGSYNEQFF
TRBJ2-5,NA,TRBV6-6,NA,TGTGCCAGCAGCCCTCCACGGGGCCAAGAGACCCAGTACTTC,CASSPPRGQETQYF
TRBJ2-1,NA,TRBV9,TRBD2,TGTGCCAGCACCTCACGGCGGGGGGGCCCAAAGGGGTATGAGCAGTTCTTC,CASTSRRGGPKGYEQFF
TRBJ2-7,NA,TRBV5-1,NA,TGCGCCAGCAGTCCAGAGGGAGCCGAGCAGTACTTC,CASSPEGAEQYF
TRBJ2-2,NA,TRBV19,NA,TGTGCCAGTAGTATTAGGGAGAGGAACACCGGGGAGCTGTTTTTT,CASSIRERNTGELFF
TRBJ2-1,NA,TRBV5-1,TRBD2,TGCGCCAACAGCCTACTCCCGGGAGGCTACAATGAGCAGTTCTTC,CANSLLPGGYNEQFF
TRBJ2-1,NA,TRBV7-9,TRBD2,TGTGCCAGCAGCTTTGGGACTAGCGGGAGAAATGAGCAGTTCTTC,CASSFGTSGRNEQFF
TRBJ2-5,NA,TRBV15,TRBD1,TGTGCCACCAGCAGATCACAGGGGAAGGAGACCCAGTACTTC,CATSRSQGKETQYF
TRBJ2-7,few,TRBV6-5,TRBD2,TGTGCCAGCAGTTACGGACTAGCGGGGTCCTACGAGCAGTACTTC,CASSYGLAGSYEQYF
TRBJ2-1,NA,TRBV5-6,NA,TGTGCCAGCAGCCGACCCGACAGCGGGTTCGGTGAGCAGTTCTTC,CASSRPDSGFGEQFF
TRBJ2-1,NA,TRBV6-1,TRBD1,TGTGCCAGCAGCCCTAGACAGGGGGCTTTCAATGAGCAGTTCTTC,CASSPRQGAFNEQFF
TRBJ1-1,NA,TRBV6-6,TRBD1,TGTGCCAGCATTCTTAACAACAGGGGTGAAGCTTTCTTT,CASILNNRGEAFF
TRBJ1-2,NA,TRBV5-8,TRBD1,TGTGCCAGCAGCTTTGCCGGGACAGGGGCTGGGGGCTACACCTTC,CASSFAGTGAGGYTF
TRBJ1-5,few,TRBV7-9,NA,TGTGCCAGCAGCCCGAGCGGGAATCAGCCCCAGCATTTT,CASSPSGNQPQHF
TRBJ2-3,NA,TRBV7-2,NA,TGTGCCAGCAGCCAGCGGGACAGGAGCACAGATACGCAGTATTTT,CASSQRDRSTDTQYF
TRBJ2-7,NA,TRBV5-6,NA,TGTGCCAGCAGCTCAGAGACAGGTCCCTACGAGCAGTACTTC,CASSSETGPYEQYF
TRBJ2-1,NA,TRBV2,TRBD1,TGTGCCAGCAGTGAATGGGGGGGACAGGGAGCCCGTAATGAGCAGTTCTTC,CASSEWGGQGARNEQFF
TRBJ2-2,once,TRBV5-1,TRBD2,TGCGCCAGCAGCTTTAACTTCCTAGCGGATAACACCGGGGAGCTGTTTTTT,CASSFNFLADNTGELFF
TRBJ1-2,NA,TRBV7-2,NA,TGTGCCAGCAGCCCACCCGGTACTTATGGCTACACCTTC,CASSPPGTYGYTF
TRBJ2-4,NA,TRBV19,NA,TGTGCCAGTAGTATTACAGGGGAGGCCGGAAACATTCAGTACTTC,CASSITGEAGNIQYF
TRBJ1-5,NA,TRBV10-1,NA,TGCGCCAGCAGACAGCTTTATAGCAATCAGCCCCAGCATTTT,CASRQLYSNQPQHF
TRBJ1-2,once,TRBV5-1,TRBD1,TGCGCCAGCAGCGCCGGGACAGACTTCTATGGCTACACCTTC,CASSAGTDFYGYTF
TRBJ2-5,NA,TRBV27,NA,TGTGCCAGCAGTTTAAGTCGGGTTGCCCTTGAGACCCAGTACTTC,CASSLSRVALETQYF
TRBJ2-5,many,TRBV7-9,NA,TGTGCCAGCAGCCGGACAGCCACTTTATACCAAGAGACCCAGTACTTC,CASSRTATLYQETQYF
TRBJ2-2,NA,TRBV11-2,TRBD2,TGTGCCAGCAGCTTATATAGCGGGAGGGCCGGCGGGGAGCTGTTTTTT,CASSLYSGRAGGELFF
TRBJ1-5,few,TRBV6-1,NA,TGTGCCAGCAAGCAGGGAAGTCAGCCCCAGCATTTT,CASKQGSQPQHF
TRBJ2-1,once,TRBV11-2,NA,TGTGCCAGCAGCCCCACAGGGTTGAATGAGCAGTTCTTC,CASSPTGLNEQFF
TRBJ2-7,few,TRBV14,TRBD2,TGTGCCAGCAGCCCTTTACTAGCGGGAGGACACGAGCAGTACTTC,CASSPLLAGGHEQYF
TRBJ2-1,NA,TRBV27,TRBD2,TGTGCCAGCGGCGGCGGGAGGGCCTGGGGAACCAATGAGCAGTTCTTC,CASGGGRAWGTNEQFF
TRBJ1-5,NA,TRBV7-2,NA,TGTGCCAGCAGCCCACAGATCGGGAATAGCAATCAGCCCCAGCATTTT,CASSPQIGNSNQPQHF
TRBJ2-2,NA,TRBV2,TRBD2,TGTGCCAGCAGTGAGAGGGCAGGGAGGGTCTCCGGGGAGCTGTTTTTT,CASSERAGRVSGELFF
TRBJ2-7,NA,TRBV19,TRBD1,TGTGCCAGTAGTTCCTCGGACAGGGGAGAGGGCTACGAGCAGTACTTC,CASSSSDRGEGYEQYF
TRBJ2-5,NA,TRBV6-1,TRBD1,TGTGCCAGCAGTGATCAGGGGGCTTTCGAGACCCAGTACTTC,CASSDQGAFETQYF
TRBJ2-7,NA,TRBV10-3,NA,TGTGCCATCGGAGCGGGTTCTTCCTACGAGCAGTACTTC,CAIGAGSSYEQYF
TRBJ1-5,NA,TRBV10-3,NA,TGTGCCATCAGGGGCTCGGGGGAGGGCAATCAGCCCCAGCATTTT,CAIRGSGEGNQPQHF
TRBJ2-2,NA,TRBV5-1,TRBD2,TGCGCCAGCAGCTCCCAAACTACTAGCGGGAGGCGCCGGGAGCTGTTTTTT,CASSSQTTSGRRRELFF
TRBJ1-5,once,TRBV18,TRBD1,TGTGCCAGCTCACCGCAGGGGGCGGGCAATCAGCCCCAGCATTTT,CASSPQGAGNQPQHF
TRBJ1-4,NA,TRBV18,TRBD1,TGTGCCAGCTCACCGGGACAGGGCGGTGAAAAACTGTTTTTT,CASSPGQGGEKLFF